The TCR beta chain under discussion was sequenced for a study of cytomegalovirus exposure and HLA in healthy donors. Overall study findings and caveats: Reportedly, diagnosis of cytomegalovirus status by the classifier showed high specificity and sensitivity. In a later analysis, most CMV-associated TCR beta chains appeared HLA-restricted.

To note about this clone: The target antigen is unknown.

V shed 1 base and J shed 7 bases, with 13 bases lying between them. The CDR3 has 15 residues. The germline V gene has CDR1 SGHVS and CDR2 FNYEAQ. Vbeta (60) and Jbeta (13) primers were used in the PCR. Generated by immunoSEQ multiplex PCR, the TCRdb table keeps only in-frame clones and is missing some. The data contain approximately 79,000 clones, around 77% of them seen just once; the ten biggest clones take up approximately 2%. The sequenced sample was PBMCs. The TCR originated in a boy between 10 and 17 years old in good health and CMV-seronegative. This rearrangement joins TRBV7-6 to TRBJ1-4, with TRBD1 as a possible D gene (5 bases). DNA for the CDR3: TGTGCCAGCAGCTTAGAGCAGGGTATAAGTGAAAAACTGTTTTTT. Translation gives CASSLEQGISEKLFF.